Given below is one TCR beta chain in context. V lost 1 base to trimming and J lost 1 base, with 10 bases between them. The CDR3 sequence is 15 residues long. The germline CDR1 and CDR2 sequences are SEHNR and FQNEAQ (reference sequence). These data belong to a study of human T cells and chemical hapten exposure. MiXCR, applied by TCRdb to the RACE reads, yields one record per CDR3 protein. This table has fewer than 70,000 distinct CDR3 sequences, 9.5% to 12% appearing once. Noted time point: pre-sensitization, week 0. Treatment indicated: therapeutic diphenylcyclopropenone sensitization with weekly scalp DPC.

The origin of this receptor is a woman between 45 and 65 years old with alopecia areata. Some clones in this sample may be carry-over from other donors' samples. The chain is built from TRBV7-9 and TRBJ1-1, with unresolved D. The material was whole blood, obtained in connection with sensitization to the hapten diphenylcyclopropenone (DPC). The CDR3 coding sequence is TGTGCCAGCAGCTTAGTTGGAACGGCGAACACTGAAGCTTTCTTT. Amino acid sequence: CASSLVGTANTEAFF.